This TCR beta chain was obtained from a study of cytomegalovirus exposure and HLA in healthy donors. Points on this clone: Its antigen remains unknown.

The PCR made use of 60 Vbeta and 13 Jbeta primers. Generated by immunoSEQ multiplex PCR, the TCRdb table keeps only in-frame clones and is missing some. This repertoire shows 110,000 to 150,000 clones, approximately 80% found once; its top ten account for 3.5% to 4.5%. Although they were nominally healthy when sampled, donors likely had unrecorded immune exposures. Study results and limitations: Confirmation was obtained in vitro that three CMV-associated chains are specific for CMV antigens.

The CDR3 spans 13 residues. Trimming pared 8 bases from V and 2 bases from J, leaving 12 bases between. The V gene's germline CDR1 is MDHEN and CDR2 SYDVKM. The sequenced sample consisted of PBMCs. This sequence joins TRBV28 and TRBJ1-2; D is undetermined. The clonotype was recovered from a woman in her 40s in good health and CMV-seropositive. In DNA form, the CDR3 reads TGTGCCAGCCTCTCCCGAGGGAACTATGGCTACACCTTC. Its protein is CASLSRGNYGYTF.